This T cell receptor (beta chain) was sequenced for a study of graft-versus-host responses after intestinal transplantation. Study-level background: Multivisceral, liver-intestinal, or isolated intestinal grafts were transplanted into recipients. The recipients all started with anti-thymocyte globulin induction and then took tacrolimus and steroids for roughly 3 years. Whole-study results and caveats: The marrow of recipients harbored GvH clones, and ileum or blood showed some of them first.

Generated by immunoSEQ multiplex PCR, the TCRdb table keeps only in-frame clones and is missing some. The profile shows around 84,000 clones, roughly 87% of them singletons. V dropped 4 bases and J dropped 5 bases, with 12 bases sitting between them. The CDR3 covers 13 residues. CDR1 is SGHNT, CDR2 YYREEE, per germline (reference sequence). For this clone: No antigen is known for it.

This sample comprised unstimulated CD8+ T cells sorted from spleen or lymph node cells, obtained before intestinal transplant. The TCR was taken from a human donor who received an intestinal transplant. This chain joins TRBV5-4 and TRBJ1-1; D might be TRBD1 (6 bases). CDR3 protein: CASSPPGATEAFF. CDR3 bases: TGTGCCAGCAGCCCTCCGGGGGCGACTGAAGCTTTCTTT.